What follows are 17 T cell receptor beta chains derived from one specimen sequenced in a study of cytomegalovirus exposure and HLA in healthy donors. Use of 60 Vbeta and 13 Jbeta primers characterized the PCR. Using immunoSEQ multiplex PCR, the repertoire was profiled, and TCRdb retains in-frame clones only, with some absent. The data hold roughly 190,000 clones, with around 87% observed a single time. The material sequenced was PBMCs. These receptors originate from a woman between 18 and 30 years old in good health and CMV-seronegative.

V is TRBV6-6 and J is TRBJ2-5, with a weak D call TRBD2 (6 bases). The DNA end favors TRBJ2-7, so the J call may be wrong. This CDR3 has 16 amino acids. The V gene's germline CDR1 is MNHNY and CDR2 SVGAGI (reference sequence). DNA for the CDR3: TGTGCCAGCAGTTACGGTTGGGCGGGGCAGACCTACGAGCAGTACTTC. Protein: CASSYGWAGQTYEQYF.

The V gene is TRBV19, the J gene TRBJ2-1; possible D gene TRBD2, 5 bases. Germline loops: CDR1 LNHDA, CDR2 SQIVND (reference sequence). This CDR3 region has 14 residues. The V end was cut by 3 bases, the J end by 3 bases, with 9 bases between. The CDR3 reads CASSMSDFYNEQFF. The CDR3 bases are TGTGCCAGTAGTATGTCGGACTTCTACAATGAGCAGTTCTTC.

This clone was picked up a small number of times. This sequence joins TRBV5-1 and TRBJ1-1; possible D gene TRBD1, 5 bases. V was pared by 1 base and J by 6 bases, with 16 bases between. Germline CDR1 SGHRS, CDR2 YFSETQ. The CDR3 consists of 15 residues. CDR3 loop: CASSLNLEQGAEAFF. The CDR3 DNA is TGCGCCAGCAGCTTGAACCTCGAGCAGGGCGCTGAAGCTTTCTTT.

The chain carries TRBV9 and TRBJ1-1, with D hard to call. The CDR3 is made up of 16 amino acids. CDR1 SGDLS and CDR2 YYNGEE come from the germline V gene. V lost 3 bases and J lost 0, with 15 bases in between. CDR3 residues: CASSAPSGPLNTEAFF. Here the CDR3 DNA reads TGTGCCAGCAGCGCCCCCTCTGGCCCTTTGAACACTGAAGCTTTCTTT. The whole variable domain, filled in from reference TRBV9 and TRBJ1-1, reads DSGVTQTPKHLITATGQRVTLRCSPRSGDLSVYWYQQSLDQGLQFLIQYYNGEERAKGNILERFSAQQFPDLHSELNLSSLELGDSALYFCASSAPSGPLNTEAFFGQGTRLTVV.

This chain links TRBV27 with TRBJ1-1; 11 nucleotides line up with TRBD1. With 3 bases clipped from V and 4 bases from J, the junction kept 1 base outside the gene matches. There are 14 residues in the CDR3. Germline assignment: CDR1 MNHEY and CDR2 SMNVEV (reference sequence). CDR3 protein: CASSFGTGGTEAFF. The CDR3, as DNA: TGTGCCAGCAGTTTCGGGACAGGGGGCACTGAAGCTTTCTTT.

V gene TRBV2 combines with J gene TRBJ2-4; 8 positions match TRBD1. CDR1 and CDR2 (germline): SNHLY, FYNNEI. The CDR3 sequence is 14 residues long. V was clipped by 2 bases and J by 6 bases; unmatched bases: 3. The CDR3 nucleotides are TGTGCCAGCAGTGAACAGGGGGCCGGAAACATTCAGTACTTC. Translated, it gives CASSEQGAGNIQYF. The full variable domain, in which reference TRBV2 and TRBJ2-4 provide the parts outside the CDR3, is EPEVTQTPSHQVTQMGQEVILRCVPISNHLYFYWYRQILGQKVEFLVSFYNNEISEKSEIFDDQFSVERPDGSNFTLKIRSTKLEDSAMYFCASSEQGAGNIQYFGAGTRLSVL.

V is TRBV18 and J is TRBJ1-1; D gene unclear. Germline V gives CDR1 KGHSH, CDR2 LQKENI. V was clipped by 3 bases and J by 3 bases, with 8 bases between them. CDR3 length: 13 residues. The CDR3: CASSPMADTEAFF. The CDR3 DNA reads TGTGCCAGCTCACCCATGGCGGACACTGAAGCTTTCTTT.

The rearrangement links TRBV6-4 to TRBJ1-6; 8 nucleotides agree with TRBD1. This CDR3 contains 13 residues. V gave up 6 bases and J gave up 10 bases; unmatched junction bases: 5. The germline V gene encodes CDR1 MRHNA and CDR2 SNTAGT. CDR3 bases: TGTGCCAGCAGCCAGACAGGGGAATCACCCCTCCACTTT. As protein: CASSQTGESPLHF.

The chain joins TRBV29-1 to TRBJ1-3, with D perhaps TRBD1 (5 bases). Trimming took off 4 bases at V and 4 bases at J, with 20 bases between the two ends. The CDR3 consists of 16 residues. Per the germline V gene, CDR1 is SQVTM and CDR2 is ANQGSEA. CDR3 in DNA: TGCAGCGTTGTTTTTATAGGGGAAGGAGAAGGAAACACCATATATTTT. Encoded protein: CSVVFIGEGEGNTIYF.

The DNA of the CDR3 is TGTGCCAGCAGCTTCATCCCGCCATCCCGGGGGACCGGGGAGCTGTTTTTT. Protein sequence: CASSFIPPSRGTGELFF. The chain has TRBV7-3 and TRBJ2-2; possibly TRBD2 for D (6 bases). Deletions cut 3 bases from V and 5 bases from J, with 19 bases between. This CDR3 is 17 amino acids long. Germline values: CDR1 SGHTA, CDR2 FQGTGA.

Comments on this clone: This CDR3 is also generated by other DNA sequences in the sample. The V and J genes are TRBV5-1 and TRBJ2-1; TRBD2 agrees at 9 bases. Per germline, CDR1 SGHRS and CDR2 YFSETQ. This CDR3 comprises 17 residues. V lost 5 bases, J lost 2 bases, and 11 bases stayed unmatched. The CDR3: CASSLFLAGMPYNEQFF. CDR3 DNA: TGCGCCAGCAGTTTATTTCTAGCGGGGATGCCCTACAATGAGCAGTTCTTC.

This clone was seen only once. The CDR3 DNA reads TGTGCCAGCAGCTTAACAGGGGGCGTCTATGGCTACACCTTC. Protein sequence: CASSLTGGVYGYTF. The V gene is TRBV7-9, the J gene TRBJ1-2, with 9 positions matching TRBD1. V shed 2 bases and J 4 bases; nucleotides not matched to a gene: 2. The CDR3 covers 14 residues. Germline lookup yields CDR1 SEHNR and CDR2 FQNEAQ (reference sequence).

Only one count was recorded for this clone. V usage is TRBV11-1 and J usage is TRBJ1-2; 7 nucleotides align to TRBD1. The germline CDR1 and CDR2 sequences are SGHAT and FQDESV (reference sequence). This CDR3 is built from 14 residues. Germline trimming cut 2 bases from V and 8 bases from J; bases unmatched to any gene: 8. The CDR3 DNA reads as TGTGCCAGCAGCTTATTTCGGGACAGCAGAGGCTACACCTTC. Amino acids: CASSLFRDSRGYTF.

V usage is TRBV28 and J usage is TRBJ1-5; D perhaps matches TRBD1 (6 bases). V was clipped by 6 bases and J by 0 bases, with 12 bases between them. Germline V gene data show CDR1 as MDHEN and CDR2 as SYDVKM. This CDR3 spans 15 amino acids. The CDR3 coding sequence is TGTGCCAGCAGAACCGGGACAAGTAGCAATCAGCCCCAGCATTTT. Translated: CASRTGTSSNQPQHF.

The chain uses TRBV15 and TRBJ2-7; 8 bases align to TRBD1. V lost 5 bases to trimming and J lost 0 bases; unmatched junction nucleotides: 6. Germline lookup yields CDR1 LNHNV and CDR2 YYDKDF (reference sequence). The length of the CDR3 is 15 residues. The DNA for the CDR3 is TGTGCCACCAGCGCTTCCGGGACAGGCTCCTACGAGCAGTACTTC. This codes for CATSASGTGSYEQYF.

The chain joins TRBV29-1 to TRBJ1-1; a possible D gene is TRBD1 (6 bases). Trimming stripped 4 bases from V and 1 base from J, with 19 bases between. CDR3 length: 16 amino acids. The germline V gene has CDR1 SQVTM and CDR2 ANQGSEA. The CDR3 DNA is TGCAGCGTTGTGGGACCTACCGGGACACCGAACACTGAAGCTTTCTTT. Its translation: CSVVGPTGTPNTEAFF.

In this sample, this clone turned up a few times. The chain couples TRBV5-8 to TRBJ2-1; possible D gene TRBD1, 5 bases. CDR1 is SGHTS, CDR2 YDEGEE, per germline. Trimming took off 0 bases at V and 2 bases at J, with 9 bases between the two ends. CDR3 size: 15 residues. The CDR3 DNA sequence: TGTGCCAGCAGCTTGGAAGGGGCGGCCTACAATGAGCAGTTCTTC. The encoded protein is CASSLEGAAYNEQFF. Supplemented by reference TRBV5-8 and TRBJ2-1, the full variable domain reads EAGVTQSPTHLIKTRGQQATLRCSPISGHTSVYWYQQALGLGLQFLLWYDEGEERNRGNFPPRFSGRQFPNYSSELNVNALELEDSALYLCASSLEGAAYNEQFFGPGTRLTVL.